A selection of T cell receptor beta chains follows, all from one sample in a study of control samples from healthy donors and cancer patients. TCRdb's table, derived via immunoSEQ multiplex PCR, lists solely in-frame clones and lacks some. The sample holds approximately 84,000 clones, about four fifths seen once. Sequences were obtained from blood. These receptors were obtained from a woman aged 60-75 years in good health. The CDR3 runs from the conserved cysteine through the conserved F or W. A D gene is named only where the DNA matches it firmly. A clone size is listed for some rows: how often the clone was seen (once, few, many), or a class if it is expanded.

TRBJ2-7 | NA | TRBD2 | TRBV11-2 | CASSLEPGLGYEQYF | TGTGCCAGCAGCTTAGAACCGGGACTAGGCTACGAGCAGTACTTC
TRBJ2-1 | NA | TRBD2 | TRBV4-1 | CASSQRLAGGPSYNEQFF | TGCGCCAGCAGCCAACGACTAGCGGGAGGACCCTCCTACAATGAGCAGTTCTTC
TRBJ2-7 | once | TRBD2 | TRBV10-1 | CASSSSGGPYEQYF | TGCGCCAGCAGCTCTAGCGGGGGGCCTTACGAGCAGTACTTC
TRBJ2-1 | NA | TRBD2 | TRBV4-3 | CASSQGPAGDSYNEQFF | TGCGCCAGCAGCCAAGGACCAGCGGGGGATTCCTACAATGAGCAGTTCTTC
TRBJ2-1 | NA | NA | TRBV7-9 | CASSLANNEQFF | TGTGCCAGCAGCTTGGCGAACAATGAGCAGTTCTTC
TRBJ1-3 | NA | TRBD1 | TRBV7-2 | CASSGPGGVGNTIYF | TGTGCCAGCAGCGGTCCAGGGGGGGTCGGAAACACCATATATTTT
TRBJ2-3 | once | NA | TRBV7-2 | CASSLVLATDTQYF | TGTGCCAGCAGCTTAGTATTGGCCACAGATACGCAGTATTTT
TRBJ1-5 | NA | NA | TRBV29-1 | CSAGTDNQPQHF | TGCAGCGCGGGGACGGACAATCAGCCCCAGCATTTT
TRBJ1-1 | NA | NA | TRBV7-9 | CASSSGVNTEAFF | TGTGCCAGCAGTTCCGGGGTGAACACTGAAGCTTTCTTT
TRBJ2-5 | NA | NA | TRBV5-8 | CASSFIYLGKEETQYF | TGTGCCAGCAGCTTTATTTATTTGGGCAAAGAAGAGACCCAGTACTTC
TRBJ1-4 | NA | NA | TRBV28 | CASQPIQTTTNEKLFF | TGTGCCAGCCAGCCCATCCAGACAACAACTAATGAAAAACTGTTTTTT
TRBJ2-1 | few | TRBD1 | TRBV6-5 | CASDSSGTGGREQFF | TGTGCCAGCGACTCATCGGGAACAGGGGGCAGGGAGCAGTTCTTC
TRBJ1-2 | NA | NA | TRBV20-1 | CSASDGPGYRGGYTF | TGCAGTGCTAGTGATGGCCCAGGTTATCGGGGGGGCTACACCTTC
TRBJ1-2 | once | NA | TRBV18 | CASSTGPEGNYGYTF | TGTGCCAGCTCAACCGGGCCCGAGGGAAACTATGGCTACACCTTC
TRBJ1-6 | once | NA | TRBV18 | CASSPTGGSNSPLHF | TGTGCCAGCTCACCCACTGGAGGTTCTAATTCACCCCTCCACTTT
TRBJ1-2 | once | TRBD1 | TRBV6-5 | CASSTGTGRGYTF | TGTGCCAGCAGTACCGGGACAGGGCGAGGCTACACCTTC